This T cell receptor (beta chain) was captured by sequencing in a study of blood T cell repertoires in COVID-19. The CDR3 is made up of 13 amino acids. V lost 3 bases to trimming and J lost 4 bases, with 7 bases between them. Germline V lookup: CDR1 SEHNR, CDR2 FQNEAQ (reference sequence). The method was immunoSEQ multiplex PCR; TCRdb's version includes in-frame clones alone and lacks a portion of them. This sample has approximately 120,000 clones, with approximately 87% found just once. This chain uses TRBV7-9 with TRBJ1-5; D might be TRBD1 (6 bases). The sequence derives from a man aged 50 or older with acute or convalescent COVID-19. What was sequenced was peripheral blood. The CDR3 reads CASSFQGNQPQHF. Here the CDR3 DNA reads TGTGCCAGCAGCTTCCAGGGGAATCAGCCCCAGCATTTT.